This T cell receptor beta chain was observed in a study of CD8+CD57+ T cells in acquired aplastic anemia. In the study overall: Researchers reported that healthy donors averaged approximately 9.8 million reads for CD4+ cells. Broader study findings: Common to patients and controls were about 31 CD8+ CDR3 sequences. Researchers reported that CD8+ Simpson's diversity was not significantly different in patients versus controls.

About this clonotype itself: The antigen is unknown.

Investigators profiled TCR beta VDJ and CDR3 from genomic DNA template. TCRdb re-called the reads through MiXCR, storing one row per CDR3 protein. The sample contains 35,000 to 45,000 distinct CDR3 sequences, more than 75% of which appear only once. The CDR3 length is 11 residues. Germline V gives CDR1 DFQATT, CDR2 SNEGSKA (reference sequence). The ends were cut back, 5 bases at V and 3 bases at J, with 8 bases in the middle. The V and J genes are TRBV20-1 and TRBJ2-7; weak D call: TRBD1 (5 bases). The sequence was obtained from a human donor in good health, serving as a control. Material: sorted CD4+, CD8+, or CD8+CD57+ T cells (not recorded which) from PBMCs. DNA for the CDR3: TGCAGTGCTCACAGGAACTACGAGCAGTACTTC. Protein product: CSAHRNYEQYF.